The 20 T cell receptor beta chains below were found in one sample sequenced in a study of T cell repertoires in cytomegalovirus infection. TCRdb reprocessed the reads via MiXCR and lists one record per CDR3 protein. The sample holds almost 550,000 distinct CDR3 sequences; about 15% are singletons and the top ten take 20% to 30%. Sequenced: CD8+ T cells from PBMCs. The source of these receptors is a human donor in good health (CMV status not recorded). Some clones in this sample may be carry-over from other donors' samples.

This clonotype has just a few counts. J is TRBJ1-2 and V is TRBV29-1; D is unclear. Trimming stripped 1 base from V and 9 bases from J, with 0 bases between. Germline V lookup: CDR1 SQVTM, CDR2 ANQGSEA. The CDR3 consists of 8 residues. The CDR3 protein is CSVEGYTF. CDR3 sequence (DNA): TGCAGCGTTGAAGGCTACACCTTC.

This clonotype has at least ten counts. The chain couples TRBV10-3 to TRBJ1-2; 10 positions agree with TRBD1. Germline assignment: CDR1 ENHRY and CDR2 SYGVKD. The CDR3 length is 14 residues. V lost 4 bases to trimming and J lost 4 bases; unmatched junction nucleotides: 3. The CDR3 DNA follows: TGTGCCATCAGTGGGACAGGGGGATCCTATGGCTACACCTTC. Residues: CAISGTGGSYGYTF.

The V gene is TRBV20-1, the J gene TRBJ2-2; D might be TRBD2 (6 bases). Trimming cost V 3 bases and J 1 base, with 9 bases left between them. Germline assignment: CDR1 DFQATT and CDR2 SNEGSKA (reference sequence). The CDR3 is 14 amino acids. CDR3 in DNA: TGCAGTGCTAGGGACGGGAGGAACACCGGGGAGCTGTTTTTT. This encodes CSARDGRNTGELFF.

This clonotype came up many times. The chain couples TRBV7-2 to TRBJ2-1; no clear D. Between the trimmed V and J ends, which lost 5 bases and 9 bases, there was a span of 11 bases. Germline V CDR1 and CDR2: SGHTA, FQGNSA. This CDR3 spans 12 amino acids. The CDR3 sequence: CASSPLSREQFF. CDR3 bases: TGTGCCAGCAGCCCGCTGTCGCGTGAGCAGTTCTTC.

This clonotype was detected only a few times. For the CDR3, the DNA is TGTGCCAGCAGTCCACAGGCGGGGGGCTATGGCTACACCTTC. This encodes CASSPQAGGYGYTF. The rearrangement links TRBV27 to TRBJ1-2, with D possibly being TRBD1 (5 bases). The CDR3 contains 14 residues. Trimming removed 5 bases from V and 4 bases from J, with 14 bases in between. CDR1 and CDR2 from the germline V gene are MNHEY and SMNVEV (reference sequence).

This clonotype appeared many times. The gene calls are TRBV5-6 and TRBJ2-4; a weak D match, TRBD1 (5 bases). Deletions cut 4 bases from V and 1 base from J, with 12 bases between. Per the germline V gene, CDR1 is SGHDT and CDR2 is YYEEEE. This CDR3 spans 15 amino acids. For the CDR3, the DNA is TGTGCCAGCAGCCATCAGGGAATCGCCAAAAACATTCAGTACTTC. As protein: CASSHQGIAKNIQYF.

The sample holds many counts of this clonotype. This chain joins TRBV7-8 and TRBJ2-1; 9 positions agree with TRBD2. Germline V lookup: CDR1 SGHVS, CDR2 FQNEAQ. Trimming took 3 bases from V and 5 from J; bases not matched to a gene: 5. The CDR3 is made up of 15 amino acids. For the CDR3, the DNA is TGTGCCAGCAGCTTGACTAGCGGTTCCAACAATGAGCAGTTCTTC. Its translation is CASSLTSGSNNEQFF.

This clonotype was seen more than once but under ten times. The rearrangement links TRBV4-2 to TRBJ2-1, with TRBD2 matching 7 bases. The V gene's germline CDR1 is LGHNA and CDR2 YNFKEQ. The CDR3 has 17 amino acids. The V gene end was trimmed by 0 bases and the J gene end by 0 bases; junction bases not matched to a gene: 5. Here the CDR3 DNA reads TGTGCCAGCAGCCAAGATATGGGGGGGAGCTCCTACAATGAGCAGTTCTTC. Amino acid sequence: CASSQDMGGSSYNEQFF.

This clonotype was seen only a few times. The J gene is TRBJ2-7, the V gene TRBV7-9; tentative D call: TRBD2 (5 bases). The germline gives CDR1 SEHNR, CDR2 FQNEAQ (reference sequence). This CDR3 contains 15 residues. The V end lost 5 bases, the J end lost 1 base, and 15 bases lay between the germline ends. The DNA for the CDR3 is TGTGCCAGCAGCCCACTCGGGGTGAAGTCCTACGAGCAGTACTTC. Translated: CASSPLGVKSYEQYF.

This clonotype was picked up many times. The genes are TRBV27 and TRBJ2-7, with TRBD1 matching 7 bases. CDR1 is MNHEY, CDR2 SMNVEV, per germline (reference sequence). CDR3 length: 14 amino acids. Unmatched junction bases numbered 3, after V lost 2 bases and J lost 2 bases. The CDR3: CASSLTGATYEQYF. CDR3 in DNA: TGTGCCAGCAGTTTAACAGGGGCGACCTACGAGCAGTACTTC.

The V call is TRBV27, the J call TRBJ2-7, with TRBD1 matching 9 bases. V was clipped by 6 bases and J by 8 bases; unmatched bases: 5. Germline V gene data show CDR1 as MNHEY and CDR2 as SMNVEV (reference sequence). The CDR3 is 12 amino acids. The CDR3 loop is CASSQDRGKQYF. CDR3 nucleotides: TGTGCCAGCAGCCAGGACAGGGGAAAGCAGTACTTC.

This clonotype was picked up many times. CDR3 loop: CASSLTSTGSTEAFF. The CDR3 region has the DNA TGTGCCAGCAGTTTAACCTCGACAGGGAGCACTGAAGCTTTCTTT. The chain employs TRBV6-5 and TRBJ1-1; TRBD1 matches at 7 bases. V lost 4 bases to trimming and J lost 4 bases; unmatched junction nucleotides: 9. The CDR3 has 15 residues. Germline lookup yields CDR1 MNHEY and CDR2 SVGAGI.

This sequence joins TRBV27 and TRBJ1-5; a possible D gene is TRBD1 (5 bases). The CDR3 runs to 16 residues. CDR1 is MNHEY, CDR2 SMNVEV, per germline (reference sequence). Trimming pared 6 bases from V and 0 bases from J, leaving 15 bases between. As DNA, the CDR3 is TGTGCCAGCAGCTACGGACAACCCGATAGCAATCAGCCCCAGCATTTT. Translation gives CASSYGQPDSNQPQHF.

About this clonotype itself: A junction end diverges from the germline sequence, so it may reflect a read error. V is TRBV7-2 and J is TRBJ1-1; D ambiguous. Germline V gives CDR1 SGHTA, CDR2 FQGNSA. This CDR3 is 14 amino acids long. This chain's CDR3 is CASSLASMGSEAFF. CDR3 nucleotide sequence: TGTGCAAGCAGCTTAGCATCCATGGGAAGTGAAGCTTTCTTT.

The genes are TRBV7-9 and TRBJ2-3, with 7 positions matching TRBD2. The ends lost 4 bases at V and 1 base at J; junction bases unmatched: 5. The germline V gene has CDR1 SEHNR and CDR2 FQNEAQ (reference sequence). This CDR3 contains 15 residues. CDR3 coding DNA: TGTGCCAGCAGCTCAACGCTAGCGGGCACAGATACGCAGTATTTT. As protein: CASSSTLAGTDTQYF.

This chain connects TRBV6-2 or TRBV6-3 to TRBJ1-2; D is perhaps TRBD1 (5 bases). The length of the CDR3 is 12 residues. CDR1 and CDR2 from the germline V gene are MNHEY and SVGEGT. Deletions cut 10 bases from V and 4 bases from J, with 13 bases between. CDR3 sequence reads: CATHGGGYGYTF. The DNA of the CDR3 is TGTGCCACCCATGGGGGAGGCTATGGCTACACCTTC.

The genes are TRBV6-6 and TRBJ1-1; the D gene is possibly TRBD1 (5 bases). CDR3 length: 14 amino acids. Germline assignment: CDR1 MNHNY and CDR2 SVGAGI (reference sequence). V was shortened by 5 bases and J by 7 bases, with 17 bases between the two germline ends. The CDR3 here is CASSIPGEGNEAFF. CDR3 nucleotide sequence: TGTGCCAGCAGTATCCCGGGGGAAGGAAATGAAGCTTTCTTT.

There are a few counts of this clonotype. The rearrangement uses TRBV2 and TRBJ1-5; D might be TRBD1 (6 bases). V was shortened by 8 bases and J by 3 bases, with 20 bases between the two germline ends. The germline V gene has CDR1 SNHLY and CDR2 FYNNEI. This CDR3 region has 16 residues. The CDR3 protein is CASSSTPTGDNQPQHF. The CDR3 bases are TGTGCCAGCTCTAGTACCCCGACAGGTGACAATCAGCCCCAGCATTTT.

Concerning this clonotype itself: A single base separates this from a much larger clone, so it may be a read error. The conserved phenylalanine or tryptophan normally closing the CDR3 is absent here, so this likely arose from a read error. The rearrangement joins TRBV6-5 to TRBJ2-1; D possibly corresponds to TRBD2 (7 bases). This CDR3 comprises 16 residues. V lost 4 bases and J lost 2, with 15 bases in between. Germline V gene data show CDR1 as MNHEY and CDR2 as SVGAGI. In nucleotides, the CDR3 is TGTGCCAGCAGTTTAGGGGGGGGGATCGCCTACAATGAGCAGTTCGTC. Translation: CASSLGGGIAYNEQFV.

This chain's CDR3 is CASSIRGNNEQFF. The CDR3 nucleotides read TGTGCCAGTAGTATTCGGGGGAACAATGAGCAGTTCTTC. The chain couples TRBV19 to TRBJ2-1, with D possibly matching TRBD2 (6 bases). The V gene's germline CDR1 is LNHDA and CDR2 SQIVND (reference sequence). This CDR3 is 13 amino acids long. Between the trimmed V and J ends, which lost 3 bases and 5 bases, there was a span of 8 bases.